Listed here are 30 T cell receptor beta chains from one sample, sequenced in a study of T cell changes during pregnancy in multiple sclerosis. Method: immunoSEQ multiplex PCR; TCRdb's copy keeps in-frame clones and lacks some. Of approximately 46,000 clones listed, around 92% are singletons. The starting material was CD8+ T cells from peripheral blood mononuclear cells, obtained after pregnancy. The origin of the receptors is a female donor with multiple sclerosis, enrolled in a pregnancy study.

J is TRBJ2-7 and V is TRBV29-1; no clear D. Germline-derived CDR1 and CDR2 are SQVTM and ANQGSEA. Trimming removed 2 bases from V and 3 bases from J, with 8 bases in between. This CDR3 spans 12 amino acids. CDR3 coding DNA: TGCAGCGTTGAACTAAACGACTACGAGCAGTACTTC. Translated: CSVELNDYEQYF.

This clone has only one observation. This chain links TRBV6-5 with TRBJ1-5, with 9 nucleotides matching TRBD1. CDR3 length: 15 residues. Germline loops: CDR1 MNHEY, CDR2 SVGAGI. The trim removed 5 bases at V and 7 bases at J, leaving 9 bases unmatched. For the CDR3, the DNA is TGTGCCAGCAGTGGACAGGGGCCGGGAGGGCAGCCCCAGCATTTT. Translation: CASSGQGPGGQPQHF.

The chain carries TRBV29-1 and TRBJ1-1; tentative D call: TRBD1 (5 bases). V was cut by 3 bases and J by 3 bases, with 11 bases left in between. The CDR3 is 13 residues long. Germline CDR1 and CDR2: SQVTM and ANQGSEA. The CDR3 DNA is TGCAGCGTTGAGGGGGGGAGGTACACTGAAGCTTTCTTT. Residues: CSVEGGRYTEAFF.

V and J are TRBV18 and TRBJ1-4; D gene uncertain. Per the germline V gene, CDR1 is KGHSH and CDR2 is LQKENI. The CDR3 is 14 residues long. The V end was cut by 3 bases, the J end by 7 bases, with 12 bases between. DNA for the CDR3: TGTGCCAGCTCACCCCGGGCCGGGAGTGAAAAACTGTTTTTT. It codes for CASSPRAGSEKLFF. The full variable domain, completed using reference TRBV18 and TRBJ1-4, is NAGVMQNPRHLVRRRGQEARLRCSPMKGHSHVYWYRQLPEEGLKFMVYLQKENIIDESGMPKERFSAEFPKEGPSILRIQQVVRGDSAAYFCASSPRAGSEKLFFGSGTQLSVL.

This clone was observed many times. This sequence joins TRBV4-2 and TRBJ2-2; possibly TRBD2 for D (6 bases). This CDR3 has 14 residues. The germline gives CDR1 LGHNA, CDR2 YNFKEQ. V was trimmed by 7 bases and J by 5 bases, leaving 14 bases between them. CDR3 loop: CASTASVETGELFF. The CDR3 nucleotides are TGTGCCAGCACGGCTAGCGTGGAGACCGGGGAGCTGTTTTTT.

In nucleotides, the CDR3 is TGTGCCAGCAGCCCCCGGACAGGGGGAGTCAACGAGCAGTACTTC. It encodes CASSPRTGGVNEQYF. The rearrangement uses TRBV7-8 and TRBJ2-7; 10 bases match TRBD1. The length of the CDR3 is 15 residues. The V gene end was trimmed by 5 bases and the J gene end by 5 bases; junction bases not matched to a gene: 9. The germline gives CDR1 SGHVS, CDR2 FQNEAQ.

The DNA of the CDR3 is TGCGCCAGCAGCCAAGATAACAGCCCCGTCTACGAGCAGTACTTC. It encodes CASSQDNSPVYEQYF. The rearrangement uses TRBV4-3 and TRBJ2-7; unclear D gene. Germline CDR1 reads LGHNA; CDR2 reads YSLEER. Trimming removed 0 bases at V and 3 bases at J, with 12 bases between. The CDR3 sequence is 15 residues long.

This CDR3 is CASSPPTSGRLETQYF. CDR3 nucleotides: TGTGCCAGCAGCCCGCCGACTAGCGGGAGGTTAGAGACCCAGTACTTC. This chain links TRBV7-9 with TRBJ2-5; 13 positions match TRBD2. The CDR3 spans 16 residues. Losses at the gene ends were 5 bases for V and 4 bases for J; bases not matched to a gene: 7. Germline loops: CDR1 SEHNR, CDR2 FQNEAQ (reference sequence).

The chain employs TRBV7-2 and TRBJ1-3; D possibly corresponds to TRBD1 (6 bases). With 5 bases removed from V and 4 bases from J, the gap between germline ends came to 15 bases. Germline lookup yields CDR1 SGHTA and CDR2 FQGNSA. This CDR3 is 15 amino acids long. The CDR3 region has the DNA TGTGCCAGCAGCCCCCGGGACAAGGCGGGAAACACCATATATTTT. Its protein is CASSPRDKAGNTIYF.

This clone was seen a few times. The chain carries TRBV19 and TRBJ1-5, with a tentative D call TRBD1 (6 bases). From germline, CDR1 is LNHDA and CDR2 SQIVND (reference sequence). This CDR3 has 13 amino acids. V lost 10 bases to trimming and J lost 2 bases, with 12 bases between them. The CDR3 bases are TGTGCCACCCAAAGGACAGGCAATCAGCCCCAGCATTTT. Its protein is CATQRTGNQPQHF.

This chain uses TRBV7-9 with TRBJ2-1; 7 bases are shared with TRBD2. J gave up 2 bases and V 5 bases, and 9 bases lay outside the gene matches. In germline, CDR1 is SEHNR, CDR2 FQNEAQ (reference sequence). The CDR3 loop spans 16 amino acids. CDR3 region: CASSTEAGLPYNEQFF. CDR3 nucleotides: TGTGCCAGCAGCACGGAAGCGGGGCTCCCCTACAATGAGCAGTTCTTC. The full variable domain, completed using reference TRBV7-9 and TRBJ2-1, is DTGVSQNPRHKITKRGQNVTFRCDPISEHNRLYWYRQTLGQGPEFLTYFQNEAQLEKSRLLSDRFSAERPKGSFSTLEIQRTEQGDSAMYLCASSTEAGLPYNEQFFGPGTRLTVL.

This clone came up once. This chain joins TRBV5-4 and TRBJ1-5, with D maybe TRBD1 (5 bases). In germline, CDR1 is SGHNT, CDR2 YYREEE (reference sequence). CDR3 size: 17 residues. The V gene lost 0 bases and the J gene lost 3 bases, with 16 bases spanning the gap. The CDR3 region has the DNA TGTGCCAGCAGCTTGGGTCCCGGGCAGGGTCACAATCAGCCCCAGCATTTT. This gives the protein CASSLGPGQGHNQPQHF.

In nucleotides, the CDR3 is TGTGCCAGCAGCTTAGCTTCGGGCCAAGAGACCCAGTACTTC. Translated, it gives CASSLASGQETQYF. The rearrangement uses TRBV7-6 and TRBJ2-5; D remains unclear. The CDR3 is made up of 14 amino acids. Per germline, CDR1 SGHVS and CDR2 FNYEAQ. The V and J ends lost 0 bases and 1 base respectively, with 6 bases between them.

This clone was seen a handful of times. The chain has TRBV6-5 and TRBJ2-7; 7 positions agree with TRBD1. This CDR3 region has 15 residues. V shed 8 bases, J shed 3 bases, and the junction held 13 bases outside the gene matches. Germline CDR1 reads MNHEY; CDR2 reads SVGAGI. The chain's CDR3 is CASGPPDREVYEQYF. The DNA for the CDR3 is TGTGCCAGCGGTCCCCCTGACAGGGAAGTCTACGAGCAGTACTTC.

V and J are TRBV6-5 and TRBJ2-3, with D tentatively TRBD2 (5 bases). CDR1 and CDR2 (germline): MNHEY, SVGAGI. V was clipped by 7 bases and J by 2 bases, with 16 bases between them. The CDR3 totals 15 residues. The CDR3 DNA reads TGTGCCAGCACCAACGCCGCGGGTTACACAGATACGCAGTATTTT. Amino acid sequence: CASTNAAGYTDTQYF.

In DNA, the CDR3 is TGTGCCAGCAGACCGGGACTTTATTCCAATGGCTACACCTTC. It is translated as CASRPGLYSNGYTF. This chain uses TRBV6-5 with TRBJ1-2, with a tentative D call TRBD1 (5 bases). The CDR3 has 14 amino acids. The germline V gene encodes CDR1 MNHEY and CDR2 SVGAGI. Trimming shortened V by 6 bases and J by 6 bases, and 17 bases separated the two germline ends.

The rearrangement joins TRBV5-1 to TRBJ2-1; 11 nucleotides line up with TRBD2. The CDR3 sequence is 15 residues long. Germline lookup yields CDR1 SGHRS and CDR2 YFSETQ. With 4 bases clipped from V and 3 bases from J, the junction kept 3 bases outside the gene matches. CDR3 DNA sequence: TGCGCCAGCAGCACTAGCGGGGGCGTCTACAATGAGCAGTTCTTC. It encodes CASSTSGGVYNEQFF.

The rearrangement joins TRBV4-3 to TRBJ1-1; tentative D call: TRBD1 (5 bases). With 0 bases removed from V and 9 bases from J, the gap between germline ends came to 14 bases. This CDR3 region has 14 residues. From germline, CDR1 is LGHNA and CDR2 YSLEER. CDR3 DNA sequence: TGCGCCAGCAGCCAAGACCTGGGTAGGGGCAAAGCTTTCTTT. Translating gives CASSQDLGRGKAFF.

The chain uses TRBV6-5 and TRBJ2-2; D is undetermined. The germline gives CDR1 MNHEY, CDR2 SVGAGI. Trimming took off 4 bases at V and 6 bases at J, with 9 bases between the two ends. CDR3 length: 13 residues. CDR3 region: CASSFTGPGELFF. For the CDR3, the DNA is TGTGCCAGCAGTTTTACTGGTCCCGGGGAGCTGTTTTTT.

This sequence joins TRBV7-9 and TRBJ1-2; 7 bases agree with TRBD1. The V gene end was trimmed by 5 bases and the J gene end by 7 bases; junction bases not matched to a gene: 10. The CDR3 has 14 residues. Looked up from germline, CDR1 is SEHNR and CDR2 is FQNEAQ (reference sequence). The CDR3 is CASSRHRGDPGYTF. Written as DNA, the CDR3 is TGTGCCAGCAGCCGACACAGGGGCGACCCTGGCTACACCTTC.

This clone was seen a single time. The chain links TRBV7-9 to TRBJ2-5, with D perhaps matching TRBD2 (6 bases). Looked up from germline, CDR1 is SEHNR and CDR2 is FQNEAQ (reference sequence). The CDR3 is made up of 13 amino acids. V lost 5 bases and J lost 2, with 9 bases in between. The CDR3 sequence is CASSQGLQETQYF. The CDR3 nucleotides read TGTGCCAGCAGCCAGGGACTTCAAGAGACCCAGTACTTC.

For the CDR3, the DNA is TGTGCCAGCAGCAGGGGCGGTGAGACCCAGTACTTC. Protein product: CASSRGGETQYF. The V call is TRBV27, the J call TRBJ2-5; D possibly corresponds to TRBD1 (6 bases). The V end lost 6 bases, the J end lost 5 bases, and 10 bases lay between the germline ends. CDR1 MNHEY and CDR2 SMNVEV come from the germline V gene (reference sequence). This CDR3 region has 12 residues.

V is TRBV19 and J is TRBJ2-1; 10 nucleotides match TRBD2. CDR1 LNHDA and CDR2 SQIVND come from the germline V gene (reference sequence). This CDR3 is 15 amino acids long. V shed 3 bases and J 6 bases; nucleotides not matched to a gene: 5. The CDR3: CASSMSSGGANEQFF. CDR3 bases: TGTGCCAGTAGTATGTCCAGCGGGGGGGCCAATGAGCAGTTCTTC.

The genes are TRBV4-3 and TRBJ2-7, with D perhaps matching TRBD1 (6 bases). This CDR3 contains 14 residues. CDR1 is LGHNA and CDR2 is YSLEER in the germline V gene. V was cut by 1 base and J by 3 bases, with 10 bases left in between. CDR3 nucleotide sequence: TGCGCCAGCAGCCAAGTGAGGGGGTACTACGAGCAGTACTTC. It specifies CASSQVRGYYEQYF.

The V gene is TRBV5-6, the J gene TRBJ2-7; D is undetermined. Germline V CDR1 and CDR2: SGHDT, YYEEEE. This CDR3 is 17 amino acids long. The V gene lost 1 base and the J gene lost 0 bases, with 17 bases spanning the gap. CDR3 sequence reads: CASSLSPLKFSSYEQYF. CDR3 in DNA: TGTGCCAGCAGCTTGTCGCCTCTAAAGTTCTCCTCCTACGAGCAGTACTTC.

The V gene is TRBV29-1, the J gene TRBJ1-2, with 7 bases matching TRBD1. Germline V lookup: CDR1 SQVTM, CDR2 ANQGSEA. The CDR3 covers 15 residues. The trim removed 6 bases at V and 3 bases at J, leaving 13 bases unmatched. The CDR3 region has the DNA TGCAGCGTCTTCCCCGGAGAGGGGGCAGACTATGGCTACACCTTC. It codes for CSVFPGEGADYGYTF.

This sequence joins TRBV5-6 and TRBJ2-1; the D gene is possibly TRBD2 (6 bases). CDR1 and CDR2 from the germline V gene are SGHDT and YYEEEE. This CDR3 is built from 11 residues. V lost 4 bases to trimming and J lost 10 bases, with 9 bases between them. CDR3 nucleotides: TGTGCCAGCAGCCCGGGAGACGAGCAGTTCTTC. Its protein product is CASSPGDEQFF.

J is TRBJ2-5 and V is TRBV7-7; 9 bases are a match to TRBD1. This CDR3 contains 13 residues. Germline CDR1 and CDR2: SSHAT and FNYEAQ (reference sequence). The V segment lost 5 bases and the J segment 4 bases; nucleotides outside the gene matches: 2. The CDR3 DNA sequence: TGTGCCAGCAGCAGGGACAGGGTAGAGACCCAGTACTTC. Its translation is CASSRDRVETQYF.

This clone is a singleton in its sample. V is TRBV7-9 and J is TRBJ1-2; D perhaps matches TRBD1 (5 bases). Germline values: CDR1 SEHNR, CDR2 FQNEAQ (reference sequence). This CDR3 has 16 residues. V lost 5 bases to trimming and J lost 0 bases, with 16 bases between them. CDR3 DNA sequence: TGTGCCAGCAGCCGACCCACAGCGACAGCTAACTATGGCTACACCTTC. The encoded protein is CASSRPTATANYGYTF.

The rearrangement uses TRBV4-1 and TRBJ1-1; TRBD1 might be the D (6 bases). CDR3 size: 17 residues. The V gene's germline CDR1 is MGHRA and CDR2 YSYEKL. Between the trimmed V and J ends, which lost 3 bases and 6 bases, there was a span of 23 bases. CDR3 nucleotides: TGCGCCAGCAGCCATAACCTCCGGGACACCCCTTTCGCTGAAGCTTTCTTT. This sequence encodes CASSHNLRDTPFAEAFF.